The clone carrying this T cell receptor (beta chain) was detected many times. The source of the sample is a study of T-cell reconstitution after alpha-beta-depleted transplantation in children. The TCRbeta library was prepared with unique molecular identifiers. TCRdb called the PCR reads again in MiXCR, with one record for every CDR3 protein. The sample consists of approximately 510,000 distinct CDR3 sequences, about 18% of them appearing once. Trimming took 2 bases from V and 0 from J, leaving 5 bases between them. The CDR3 has 13 amino acids. Germline loops: CDR1 DFQATT, CDR2 SNEGSKA (reference sequence).

The receptor's source is a human donor who donated a stem cell graft to a child with acute lymphoblastic leukemia. The rearrangement joins TRBV20-1 to TRBJ1-3; perhaps TRBD1 as D (5 bases). This material consisted of PBMCs from the stem cell graft donor, taken from the stem cell graft. In DNA form, the CDR3 reads TGCAGTGCTAGACAGGGCTCTGGAAACACCATATATTTT. Translated, it gives CSARQGSGNTIYF.